Reported below is one T cell receptor beta chain. Its antigen is not identified. Germline CDR1 MNHEY, CDR2 SVGAGI. V lost 3 bases and J lost 6, with 18 bases in between. The CDR3 has 15 amino acids. This entry is derived from a study of shared clonotypes between healthy human individuals. It was about 210 ng DNA, 25,000 to 35,000 T cell genomes, that sorted-subset replicate PCRs used. Method: immunoSEQ multiplex PCR; TCRdb's copy keeps in-frame clones and lacks some. The sample records 500,000 or so clones, approximately 94% being singletons. Partitioning of CD4+ cells yielded a CD45RA+ naive subset and a CD45RA-negative memory subset. Points from the study as a whole: Investigators collected only blood, and repertoires in tissues likely differ.

The chain is built from TRBV6-5 and TRBJ2-7, with D possibly being TRBD1 (6 bases). Sample: naive CD4+ T cells sorted from blood. Subset specified: CD45RA+ positively selected. The clonotype comes from a woman aged 25 to 39 in good health. The CDR3 sequence is CASSYETGEWSEQYF. The CDR3 nucleotides are TGTGCCAGCAGTTATGAGACAGGAGAGTGGTCCGAGCAGTACTTC.